These T cell receptor beta chains were read from a single sample in a study of shared clonotypes between healthy human individuals. Clones were read by immunoSEQ multiplex PCR, and TCRdb kept only the in-frame ones, dropping some. This table has some 500,000 clones, 95% to 97% appearing once. Input material: naive CD4+ T cells sorted from blood. Source of these receptors: a woman aged 30 to 39 in good health. Each CDR3 is given with its conserved first and last residue. Fields, in order: clone size, V gene, D gene, CDR3 length, J gene, CDR3 DNA, CDR3 protein. A D gene is named only where the DNA matches it firmly. Clone sizes are given selectively: once, few, many, or a class where the clone is expanded.

-,TRBV19,-,15,TRBJ2-2,TGTGCCTCCTTTAAGTCGCAGGTGGACACCGGGGAGCTGTTTTTT,CASFKSQVDTGELFF
-,TRBV11-2,-,16,TRBJ1-2,TGTGCCAGCAGCTTAGGGTCCGGGACGTCTAAGGGGGGCTACACCTTC,CASSLGSGTSKGGYTF
-,TRBV5-1,TRBD2,15,TRBJ2-7,TGCGCCAGCAGCTCGGGACTAGCGGGGAACTACGAGCAGTACTTC,CASSSGLAGNYEQYF
-,TRBV28,-,10,TRBJ2-7,TGTGCCAGCAGTCACCTCGAGCAGTACTTC,CASSHLEQYF
-,TRBV9,TRBD2,15,TRBJ2-2,TGTGCCAGCGCCCAGGGAGCGGGGATCACCGGGGAGCTGTTTTTT,CASAQGAGITGELFF
-,TRBV2,TRBD1,15,TRBJ1-1,TGTGCCAGCACCGGGACAGGGGGAATGAACACTGAAGCTTTCTTT,CASTGTGGMNTEAFF
once,TRBV4-2,TRBD2,17,TRBJ2-1,TGTGCCAGCAGCCCAGAAATAGGAGCGGGAGTGTACAATGAGCAGTTCTTC,CASSPEIGAGVYNEQFF
-,TRBV19,TRBD2,18,TRBJ2-2,TGTGCCAGTAGTACGACTAGCGGGAGAGCGCGGGGCACCGGGGAGCTGTTTTTT,CASSTTSGRARGTGELFF
-,TRBV7-2,TRBD2,15,TRBJ2-1,TGTGCCAGCAGCGGACTAGCGAGAGCGGGCAATGAGCAGTTCTTC,CASSGLARAGNEQFF
-,TRBV5-1,TRBD1,16,TRBJ2-1,TGCGCCAGCAGCTCGACCTTGACAGGGGCAAATAATGAGCAGTTCTTC,CASSSTLTGANNEQFF
-,TRBV6-5,-,15,TRBJ1-3,TGTGCCAGCAGTTATGCGCGGGGCTCTGGAAACACCATATATTTT,CASSYARGSGNTIYF
once,TRBV5-4,TRBD1,14,TRBJ2-1,TGTGCCAGCAGCTCCGGATCGGGACAGGGGGTTACGATCTTC,CASSSGSGQGVTIF
-,TRBV28,TRBD1,14,TRBJ1-6,TGTGCCAGCAGACCCGACAGGGTTCGATCACCCCTCCACTTT,CASRPDRVRSPLHF
-,TRBV10-2,-,13,TRBJ1-1,TGCGCCAGCAGTGAGTATGAGAACACTGAAGCTTTCTTT,CASSEYENTEAFF
once,TRBV6-6,-,12,TRBJ1-1,TGTGCCAGCAGTTACTCTCAGGGAGAAGCTTTCTTT,CASSYSQGEAFF
-,TRBV27,-,14,TRBJ1-3,TGTGCCAGCAGTTTTCAGGGTACCGGAAACACCATATATTTT,CASSFQGTGNTIYF
-,TRBV11-3,TRBD2,15,TRBJ2-3,TGTGCCAGCAGCTCAAGCGGGAGTGACACAGATACGCAGTATTTT,CASSSSGSDTDTQYF
-,TRBV5-1,TRBD2,15,TRBJ2-1,TGCGCCAGCAGCCGGACTAGCGGGATAGGCAATGAGCAGTTCTTC,CASSRTSGIGNEQFF
once,TRBV10-1,TRBD2,17,TRBJ2-3,TGCGCCAGCAGTGAGAGATTAGCGGGAGTGGCACTAGATACGCAGTATTTT,CASSERLAGVALDTQYF
-,TRBV27,TRBD2,15,TRBJ2-3,TGTGCCAGCAGGCCGGGACTAGCGGGAACAGATACGCAGTATTTT,CASRPGLAGTDTQYF
-,TRBV7-2,-,16,TRBJ2-7,TGTGCCAGCAGCTTAGGGGAATGGGGCAGGGCGTACGAGCAGTACTTC,CASSLGEWGRAYEQYF
-,TRBV19,-,18,TRBJ1-5,TGTGCCAGTAGTATAGCCAGGGACGCGATCATTAGCAATCAGCCCCAGCATTTT,CASSIARDAIISNQPQHF
-,TRBV18,-,13,TRBJ2-7,TGTGCCAGCTCATTAGGCAGGGACTACGAGCAGTACTTC,CASSLGRDYEQYF
-,TRBV6-5,-,14,TRBJ2-2,TGTGCCAGCACCTTAGGGGTTCATCCGGGGGAGCTGTTTTTT,CASTLGVHPGELFF
-,TRBV5-1,TRBD1,15,TRBJ2-7,TGCGCCAGCAGTCGTACCGGGACAGGGCGCCAGGAGCAGTACTTC,CASSRTGTGRQEQYF
-,TRBV2,TRBD2,18,TRBJ2-7,TGTGCCAGCAGTAAAGCCCCCTCTCTAGCGGGTCTCTCCTACGAGCAGTACTTC,CASSKAPSLAGLSYEQYF
-,TRBV7-9,TRBD2,16,TRBJ2-7,TGTGCCAGCAGCTTAGGGGCTAGCGGGCTCTCCTACGAGCAGTACTTC,CASSLGASGLSYEQYF
-,TRBV11-1,-,14,TRBJ2-2,TGTGCCAGCAGCCGCACCTTTTTGGGCGGGGAGCTGTTTTTT,CASSRTFLGGELFF
-,TRBV28,-,16,TRBJ2-3,TGTGCCAGCAGTCCATATACCCAATCACTAGCTTTTACGCAGTATTTT,CASSPYTQSLAFTQYF
-,TRBV23-1,TRBD1,17,TRBJ2-3,TGCGCCAGCAGTCTGGGACAGAGTATCTTGGGCACAGATACGCAGTATTTT,CASSLGQSILGTDTQYF
-,TRBV4-2,-,16,TRBJ2-3,TGTGCCAGCAGCCTGGTTCGCTCTAGCAGCACAGATACGCAGTATTTT,CASSLVRSSSTDTQYF
-,TRBV7-2,-,15,TRBJ2-4,TGTGCCAGCAGCTTAGGTGCGGGTGCCAAAAACATTCAGTACTTC,CASSLGAGAKNIQYF
-,TRBV2,-,13,TRBJ2-4,TGTGCCAGCAGTGAAGGGTCGGTGGGATTAGGCTACTTC,CASSEGSVGLGYF
-,TRBV5-4,TRBD2,15,TRBJ2-3,TGTGCCAGCAGCCCCGGGACTAGCGGGGGAGATACGCAGTATTTT,CASSPGTSGGDTQYF
-,TRBV2,-,14,TRBJ2-5,TGTGCCAGCAGTGAACCTTGGGGTACGGAGACCCAGTACTTC,CASSEPWGTETQYF
-,TRBV30,-,13,TRBJ1-3,TGTGCCTGGAGTTTCGGGACTGGAAACACCATATATTTT,CAWSFGTGNTIYF
-,TRBV11-2,-,17,TRBJ2-1,TGTGCCAGCAGCCTGTCCCGGAATCGCTGGGGACACTATGAGCAGTTCTTC,CASSLSRNRWGHYEQFF
-,TRBV5-8,-,17,TRBJ2-1,TGTGCCAGCAGCTCGCCCCGGAGAAGGAGCTCCTACAATGAGCAGTTCTTC,CASSSPRRRSSYNEQFF
-,TRBV28,-,15,TRBJ2-7,TGTGCCAGCAGCACTCCTCACGGAGCCTCCTACGAGCAGTACTTC,CASSTPHGASYEQYF
-,TRBV27,TRBD2,20,TRBJ2-6,TGTGCCAGCAGTTTAAGGGTCCGGGAGGTATCTCTCTCTGGGGCCAACGTCCTGACTTTC,CASSLRVREVSLSGANVLTF
-,TRBV28,TRBD1,15,TRBJ2-5,TGTGCCAGCAGTCTAGGGACAGGGGGAAAGGAGACCCAGTACTTC,CASSLGTGGKETQYF
-,TRBV5-1,-,14,TRBJ2-1,TGCGCCAGCAGTCACGGGAACTCCTACAATGAGCAGTTCTTC,CASSHGNSYNEQFF